This T cell receptor beta chain came from a study of preoperative IRX-2 immunotherapy in early breast cancer. Germline CDR1 is SSHAT and CDR2 is FNYEAQ (reference sequence). V was clipped by 1 base and J by 1 base, with 10 bases between them. The CDR3 loop spans 15 amino acids. Treatment denoted: preoperative locoregional IRX-2 cytokine immunotherapy. The protocol was immunoSEQ multiplex PCR, while the TCRdb copy is restricted to in-frame clones and leaves out a portion. Of approximately 100,000 clones in the sample, just over 85% are singletons; the top ten hold roughly 2%. This clone has a handful of counts.

The sequencing here drew on tumor tissue, taken after IRX-2 immunotherapy. The rearrangement joins TRBV7-7 to TRBJ2-5; TRBD1 might be the D (6 bases). This receptor was obtained from a human donor with breast cancer. The DNA of the CDR3 is TGTGCCAGCAGCTTAGGGGGCAGGGGCCAAGAGACCCAGTACTTC. This sequence encodes CASSLGGRGQETQYF. Full variable domain (remainder filled in from reference TRBV7-7 and TRBJ2-5): GAGVSQSPRYKVTKRGQDVTLRCDPISSHATLYWYQQALGQGPEFLTYFNYEAQPDKSGLPSDRFSAERPEGSISTLTIQRTEQRDSAMYRCASSLGGRGQETQYFGPGTRLLVL.